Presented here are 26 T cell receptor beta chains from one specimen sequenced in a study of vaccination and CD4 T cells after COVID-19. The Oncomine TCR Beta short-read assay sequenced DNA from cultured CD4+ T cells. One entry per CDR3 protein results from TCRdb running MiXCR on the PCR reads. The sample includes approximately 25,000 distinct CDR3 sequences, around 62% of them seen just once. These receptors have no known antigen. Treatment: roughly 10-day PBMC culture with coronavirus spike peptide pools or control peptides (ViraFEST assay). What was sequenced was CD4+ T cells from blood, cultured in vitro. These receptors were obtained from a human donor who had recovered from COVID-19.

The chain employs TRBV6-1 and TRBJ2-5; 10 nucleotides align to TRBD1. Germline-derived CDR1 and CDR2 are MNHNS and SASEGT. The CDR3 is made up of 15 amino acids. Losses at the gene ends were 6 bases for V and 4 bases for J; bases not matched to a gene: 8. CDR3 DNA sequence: TGTGCCAGCAGACGACGGGGACAGGGGCCAGAGACCCAGTACTTC. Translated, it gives CASRRRGQGPETQYF.

For the CDR3, the DNA is TGTGCCAGCAGCTTAGGTTCCGGGCAAGAGACCCAGTACTTC. Its translation: CASSLGSGQETQYF. V usage is TRBV7-7 and J usage is TRBJ2-5; D not certain. Trimming shortened V by 1 base and J by 2 bases, and 8 bases separated the two germline ends. This CDR3 contains 14 residues. Germline loops: CDR1 SSHAT, CDR2 FNYEAQ (reference sequence).

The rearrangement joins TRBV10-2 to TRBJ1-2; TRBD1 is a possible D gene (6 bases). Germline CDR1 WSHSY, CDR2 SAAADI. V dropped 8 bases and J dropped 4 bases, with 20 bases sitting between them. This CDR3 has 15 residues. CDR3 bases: TGCGCCAGCCGGGATATTACAGGGCCCGGCTATGGCTACACCTTC. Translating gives CASRDITGPGYGYTF.

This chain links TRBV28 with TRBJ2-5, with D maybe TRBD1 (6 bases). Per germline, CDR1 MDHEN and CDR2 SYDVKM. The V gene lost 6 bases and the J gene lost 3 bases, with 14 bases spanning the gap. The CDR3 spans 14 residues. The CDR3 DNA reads TGTGCCAGCAGGGATCGATCAGGGGAAGAGACCCAGTACTTC. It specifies CASRDRSGEETQYF.

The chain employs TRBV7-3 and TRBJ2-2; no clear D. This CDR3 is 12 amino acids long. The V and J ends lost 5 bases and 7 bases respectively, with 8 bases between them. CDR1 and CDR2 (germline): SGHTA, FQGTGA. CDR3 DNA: TGTGCCAGCAGCCCTTACGTCGGGGAGCTGTTTTTT. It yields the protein CASSPYVGELFF.

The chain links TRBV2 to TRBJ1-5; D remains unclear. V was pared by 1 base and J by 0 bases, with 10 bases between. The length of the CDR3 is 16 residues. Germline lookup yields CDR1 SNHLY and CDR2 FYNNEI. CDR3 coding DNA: TGTGCCAGCAGTGAAGATACAGTCCATAGCAATCAGCCCCAGCATTTT. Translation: CASSEDTVHSNQPQHF.

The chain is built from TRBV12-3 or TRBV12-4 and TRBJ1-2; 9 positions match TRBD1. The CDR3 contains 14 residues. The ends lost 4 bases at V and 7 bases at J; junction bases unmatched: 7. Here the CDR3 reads CASSSGQGFGGYTF. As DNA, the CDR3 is TGTGCCAGCAGTTCCGGACAGGGGTTTGGTGGCTACACCTTC.

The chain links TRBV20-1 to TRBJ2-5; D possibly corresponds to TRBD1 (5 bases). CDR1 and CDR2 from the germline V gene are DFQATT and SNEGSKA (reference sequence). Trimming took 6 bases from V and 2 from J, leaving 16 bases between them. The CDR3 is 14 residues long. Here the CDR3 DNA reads TGCAGTGCGCCCCCTCAGGGTAGGCAAGAGACCCAGTACTTC. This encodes CSAPPQGRQETQYF.

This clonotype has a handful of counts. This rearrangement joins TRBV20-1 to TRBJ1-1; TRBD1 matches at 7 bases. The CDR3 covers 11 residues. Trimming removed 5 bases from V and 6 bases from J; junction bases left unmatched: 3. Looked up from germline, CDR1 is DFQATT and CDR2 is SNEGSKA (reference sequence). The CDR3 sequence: CSAEGAAEAFF. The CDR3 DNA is TGCAGTGCTGAGGGGGCGGCTGAAGCTTTCTTT.

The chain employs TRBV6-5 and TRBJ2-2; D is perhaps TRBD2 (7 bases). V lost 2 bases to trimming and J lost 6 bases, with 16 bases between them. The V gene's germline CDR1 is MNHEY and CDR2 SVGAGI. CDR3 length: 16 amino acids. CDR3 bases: TGTGCCAGCAGTTACGGAGGGGGGAGGGTCTCCGGGGAGCTGTTTTTT. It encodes CASSYGGGRVSGELFF.

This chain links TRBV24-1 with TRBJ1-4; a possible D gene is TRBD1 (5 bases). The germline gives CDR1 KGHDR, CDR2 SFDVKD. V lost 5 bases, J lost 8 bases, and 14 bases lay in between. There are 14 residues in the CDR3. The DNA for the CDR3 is TGTGCCACCAGTGCGGGGGGTGGCGGCGAAAAACTGTTTTTT. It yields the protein CATSAGGGGEKLFF.

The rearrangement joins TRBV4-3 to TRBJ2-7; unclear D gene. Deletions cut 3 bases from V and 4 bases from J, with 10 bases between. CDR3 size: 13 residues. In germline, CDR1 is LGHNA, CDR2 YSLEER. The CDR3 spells CASSQKRGYEQYF. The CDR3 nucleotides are TGCGCCAGCAGCCAGAAGCGAGGATACGAGCAGTACTTC.

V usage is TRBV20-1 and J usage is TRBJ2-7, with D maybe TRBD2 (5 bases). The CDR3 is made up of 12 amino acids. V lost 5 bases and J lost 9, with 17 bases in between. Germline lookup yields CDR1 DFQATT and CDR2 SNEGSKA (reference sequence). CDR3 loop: CSAHLSPGRQYF. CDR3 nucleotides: TGCAGTGCTCATCTTTCCCCGGGAAGGCAGTACTTC.

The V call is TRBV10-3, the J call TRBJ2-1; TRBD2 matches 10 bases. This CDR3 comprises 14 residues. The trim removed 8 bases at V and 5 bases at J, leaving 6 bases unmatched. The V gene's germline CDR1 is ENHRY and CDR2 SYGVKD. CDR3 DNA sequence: TGTGCCATCTCCCCTAGCGGGAGAGACAATGAGCAGTTCTTC. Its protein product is CAISPSGRDNEQFF.

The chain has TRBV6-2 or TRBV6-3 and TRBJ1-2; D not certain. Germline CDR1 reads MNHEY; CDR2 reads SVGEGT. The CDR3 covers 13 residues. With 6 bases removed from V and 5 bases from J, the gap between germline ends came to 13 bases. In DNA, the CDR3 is TGTGCCAGCAGCAGAGACTTAGGGTATGGCTACACCTTC. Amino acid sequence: CASSRDLGYGYTF.

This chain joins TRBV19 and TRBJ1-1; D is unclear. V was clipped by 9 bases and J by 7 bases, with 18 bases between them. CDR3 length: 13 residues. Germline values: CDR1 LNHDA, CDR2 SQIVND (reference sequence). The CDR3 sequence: CASKAPGPLEAFF. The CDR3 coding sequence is TGTGCCAGCAAAGCTCCGGGTCCCCTTGAAGCTTTCTTT.

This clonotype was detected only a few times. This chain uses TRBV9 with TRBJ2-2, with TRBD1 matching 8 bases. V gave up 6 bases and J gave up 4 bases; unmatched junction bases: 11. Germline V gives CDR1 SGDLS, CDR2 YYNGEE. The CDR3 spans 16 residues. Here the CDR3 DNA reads TGTGCCAGCACCCCCTCGGGCAGGGGGCCCACCGGGGAGCTGTTTTTT. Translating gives CASTPSGRGPTGELFF.

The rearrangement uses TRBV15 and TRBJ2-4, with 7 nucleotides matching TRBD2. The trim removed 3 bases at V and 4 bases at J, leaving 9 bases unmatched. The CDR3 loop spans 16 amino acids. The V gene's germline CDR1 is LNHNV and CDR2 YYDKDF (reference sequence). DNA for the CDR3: TGTGCCACCAGCAGCCGTGTTTCTAGCGGAAAAAACATTCAGTACTTC. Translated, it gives CATSSRVSSGKNIQYF.

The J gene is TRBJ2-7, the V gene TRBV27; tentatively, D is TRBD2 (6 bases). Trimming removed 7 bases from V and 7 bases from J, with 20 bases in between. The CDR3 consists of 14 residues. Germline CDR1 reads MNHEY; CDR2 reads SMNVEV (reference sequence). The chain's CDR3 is CASKSPGLRGEQYF. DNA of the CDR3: TGTGCCAGCAAGTCTCCGGGACTCCGGGGGGAGCAGTACTTC.

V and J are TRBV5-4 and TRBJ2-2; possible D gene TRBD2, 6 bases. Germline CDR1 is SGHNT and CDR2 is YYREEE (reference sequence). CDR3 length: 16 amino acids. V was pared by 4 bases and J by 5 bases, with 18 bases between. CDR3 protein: CASSRDLARGTGELFF. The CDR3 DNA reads TGTGCCAGCAGCCGGGATCTAGCGCGAGGGACCGGGGAGCTGTTTTTT.

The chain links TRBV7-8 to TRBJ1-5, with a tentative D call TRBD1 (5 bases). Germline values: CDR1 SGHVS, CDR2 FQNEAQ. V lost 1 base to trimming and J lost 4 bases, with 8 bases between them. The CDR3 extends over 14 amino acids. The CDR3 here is CASSLGQPNQPQHF. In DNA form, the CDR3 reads TGTGCCAGCAGCTTAGGACAGCCAAATCAGCCCCAGCATTTT. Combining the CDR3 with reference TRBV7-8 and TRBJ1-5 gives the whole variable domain GAGVSQSPRYKVAKRGQDVALRCDPISGHVSLFWYQQALGQGPEFLTYFQNEAQLDKSGLPSDRFFAERPEGSVSTLKIQRTQQEDSAVYLCASSLGQPNQPQHFGDGTRLSIL.

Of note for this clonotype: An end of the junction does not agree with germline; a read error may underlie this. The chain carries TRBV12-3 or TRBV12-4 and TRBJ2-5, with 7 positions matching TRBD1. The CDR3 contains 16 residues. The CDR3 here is CASSLGGSANQETQYF. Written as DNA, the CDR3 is TGTGCCAGCAGCTTAGGGGGCAGCGCCAACCAAGAGACCCAGTACTTC.

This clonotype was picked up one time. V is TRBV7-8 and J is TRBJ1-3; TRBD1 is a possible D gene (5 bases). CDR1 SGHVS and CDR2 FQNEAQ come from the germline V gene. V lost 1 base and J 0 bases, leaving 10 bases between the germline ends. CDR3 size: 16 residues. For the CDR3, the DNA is TGTGCCAGCAGCTTAGGCACAGGCAACTCTGGAAACACCATATATTTT. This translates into CASSLGTGNSGNTIYF.

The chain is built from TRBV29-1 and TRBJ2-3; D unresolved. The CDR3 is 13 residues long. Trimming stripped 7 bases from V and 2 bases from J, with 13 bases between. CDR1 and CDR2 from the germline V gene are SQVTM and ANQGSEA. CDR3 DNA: TGCAGCGCCCCGGGCAGCTTCACAGATACGCAGTATTTT. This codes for CSAPGSFTDTQYF.

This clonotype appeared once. The CDR3 sequence is CASSGRFVTKNIQYF. CDR3 sequence (DNA): TGTGCCAGCAGCGGACGGTTCGTAACCAAAAACATTCAGTACTTC. The gene calls are TRBV7-9 and TRBJ2-4; D unclear. Germline V lookup: CDR1 SEHNR, CDR2 FQNEAQ (reference sequence). The CDR3 spans 15 residues. The V gene lost 5 bases and the J gene lost 2 bases, with 13 bases spanning the gap. The entire variable domain, with the rest obtained from reference TRBV7-9 and TRBJ2-4, is as follows: DTGVSQNPRHKITKRGQNVTFRCDPISEHNRLYWYRQTLGQGPEFLTYFQNEAQLEKSRLLSDRFSAERPKGSFSTLEIQRTEQGDSAMYLCASSGRFVTKNIQYFGAGTRLSVL.

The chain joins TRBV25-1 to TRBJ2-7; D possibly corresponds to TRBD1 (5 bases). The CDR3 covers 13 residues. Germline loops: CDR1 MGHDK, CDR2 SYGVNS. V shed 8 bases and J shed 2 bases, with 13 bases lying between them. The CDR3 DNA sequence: TGTGCCAGCGCCGCACAGGTTGCCTACGAGCAGTACTTC. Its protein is CASAAQVAYEQYF.